The source of this T cell receptor (beta chain) is a study of blood T cell repertoires in COVID-19. On the study more broadly: Material from acute and convalescent COVID-19 was sourced from the United States, Italy and Spain. Sources were T cells, B-cell-depleted T cells, or PBMCs; the material itself was cDNA or gDNA.

Original data processing: Amplification from reference gene primers served as the basis for estimated nucleated cell counts. The repertoire was sequenced with immunoSEQ multiplex PCR; TCRdb's copy has only in-frame clones and lacks some. That table is the source of V, J and clone size, and D and trimming were worked out from the DNA. The data hold more than 70,000 clones, with around four fifths observed a single time. Germline values: CDR1 SGHNT, CDR2 YYREEE (reference sequence). V was clipped by 4 bases and J by 5 bases; unmatched bases: 12. The CDR3 sequence is 18 residues long. The rearrangement links TRBV5-4 to TRBJ2-5; 15 bases align to TRBD2. This receptor was identified in a human donor in a cohort sampled during active COVID-19. What was sequenced was peripheral blood. The CDR3 coding sequence is TGTGCCAGCAGCGCCGGCGGACTAGCGGGGGGGCTCGGGGAGACCCAGTACTTC. Translated: CASSAGGLAGGLGETQYF.